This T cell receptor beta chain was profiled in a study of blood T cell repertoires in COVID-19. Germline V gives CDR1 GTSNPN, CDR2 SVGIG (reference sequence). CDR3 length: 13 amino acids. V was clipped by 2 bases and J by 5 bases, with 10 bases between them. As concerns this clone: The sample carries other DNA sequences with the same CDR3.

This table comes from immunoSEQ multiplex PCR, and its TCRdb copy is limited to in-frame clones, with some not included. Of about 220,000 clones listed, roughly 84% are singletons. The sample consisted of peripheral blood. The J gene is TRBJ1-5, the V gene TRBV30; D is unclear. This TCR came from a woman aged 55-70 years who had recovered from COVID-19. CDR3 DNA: TGTGCCTGGAGTAATCGGGGATATCAGCCCCAGCATTTT. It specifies CAWSNRGYQPQHF. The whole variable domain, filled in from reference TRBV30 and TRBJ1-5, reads SQTIHQWPATLVQPVGSPLSLECTVEGTSNPNLYWYRQAAGRGLQLLFYSVGIGQISSEVPQNLSASRPQDRQFILSSKKLLLSDSGFYLCAWSNRGYQPQHFGDGTRLSIL.